This TCR beta chain was captured in a study of cytomegalovirus exposure and HLA in healthy donors. Study conclusions and caveats: It was 150 to 200 TCR beta chains that were listed as cytomegalovirus-associated.

PCR involved 60 Vbeta and 13 Jbeta primers. Method: immunoSEQ multiplex PCR; TCRdb's copy keeps in-frame clones and lacks some. The data hold about 160,000 clones, with roughly 80% observed a single time. The CDR3 is made up of 12 amino acids. Germline V gene sequence: CDR1 WSHSY, CDR2 SAAADI. The V and J ends lost 3 bases and 5 bases respectively, with 8 bases between them. Note on this clone: Its antigen is currently unknown.

The specimen was PBMCs. The origin of this receptor is a male donor in good health and CMV-seronegative. This chain links TRBV10-2 with TRBJ2-7; TRBD1 is a possible D gene (6 bases). CDR3 nucleotide sequence: TGCGCCAGCAGTGACAGGGGCCACGAGCAGTACTTC. Translating gives CASSDRGHEQYF.